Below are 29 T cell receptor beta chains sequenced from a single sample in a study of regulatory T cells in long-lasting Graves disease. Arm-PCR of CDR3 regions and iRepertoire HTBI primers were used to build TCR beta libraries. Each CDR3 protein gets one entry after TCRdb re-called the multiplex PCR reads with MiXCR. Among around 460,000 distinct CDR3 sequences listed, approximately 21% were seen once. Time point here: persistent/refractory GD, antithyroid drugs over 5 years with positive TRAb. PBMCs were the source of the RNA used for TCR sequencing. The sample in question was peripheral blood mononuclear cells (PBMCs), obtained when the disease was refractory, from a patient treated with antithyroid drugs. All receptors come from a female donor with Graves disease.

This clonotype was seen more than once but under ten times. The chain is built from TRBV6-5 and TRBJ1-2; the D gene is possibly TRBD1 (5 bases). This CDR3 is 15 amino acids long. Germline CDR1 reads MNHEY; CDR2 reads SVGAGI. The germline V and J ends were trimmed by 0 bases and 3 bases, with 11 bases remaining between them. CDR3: CASSYSSLRDYGYTF. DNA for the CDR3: TGTGCCAGCAGTTACTCGTCCCTCAGGGACTATGGCTACACCTTC.

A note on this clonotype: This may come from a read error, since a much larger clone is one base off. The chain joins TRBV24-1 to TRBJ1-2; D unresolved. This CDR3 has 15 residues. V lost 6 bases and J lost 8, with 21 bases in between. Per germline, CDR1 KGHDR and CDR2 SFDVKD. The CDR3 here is CATSKTRTDMAGYTF. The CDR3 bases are TGTGCCACCAGTAAAACCCGGACCGACATGGCCGGCTACACCTTC.

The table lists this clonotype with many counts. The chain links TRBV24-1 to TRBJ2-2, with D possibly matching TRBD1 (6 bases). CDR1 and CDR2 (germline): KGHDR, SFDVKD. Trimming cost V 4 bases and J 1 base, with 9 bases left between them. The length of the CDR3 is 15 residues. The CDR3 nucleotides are TGTGCCACCAGTGACTCGGGACAGAACACCGGGGAGCTGTTTTTT. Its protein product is CATSDSGQNTGELFF.

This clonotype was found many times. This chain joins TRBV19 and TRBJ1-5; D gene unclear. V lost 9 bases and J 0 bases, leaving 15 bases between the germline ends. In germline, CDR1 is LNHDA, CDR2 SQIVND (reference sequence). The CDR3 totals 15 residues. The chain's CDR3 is CASSSTGYSNQPQHF. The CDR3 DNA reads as TGTGCCAGCAGCTCGACCGGATATAGCAATCAGCCCCAGCATTTT.

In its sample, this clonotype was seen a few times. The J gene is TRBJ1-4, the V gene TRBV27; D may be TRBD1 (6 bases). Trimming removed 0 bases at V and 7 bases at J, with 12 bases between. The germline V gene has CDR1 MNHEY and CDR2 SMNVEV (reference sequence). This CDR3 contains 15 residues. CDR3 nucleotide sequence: TGTGCCAGCAGTTTATCGTCAGGGGATGTTGAAAAACTGTTTTTT. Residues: CASSLSSGDVEKLFF.

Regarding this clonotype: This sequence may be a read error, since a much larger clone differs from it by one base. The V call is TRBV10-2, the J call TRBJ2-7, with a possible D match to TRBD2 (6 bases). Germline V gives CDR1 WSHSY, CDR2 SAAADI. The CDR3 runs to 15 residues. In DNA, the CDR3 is TGCGCCGGCAGTGAGTCACGGCTAGCGTGGTACGAGCAGTACTTC. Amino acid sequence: CAGSESRLAWYEQYF.

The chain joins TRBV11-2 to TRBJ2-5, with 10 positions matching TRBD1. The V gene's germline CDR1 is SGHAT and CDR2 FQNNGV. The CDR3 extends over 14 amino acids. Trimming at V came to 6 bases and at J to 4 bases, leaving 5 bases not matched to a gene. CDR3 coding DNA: TGTGCCAGCAGTTTGACAGGGGGCTTAGAGACCCAGTACTTC. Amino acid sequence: CASSLTGGLETQYF.

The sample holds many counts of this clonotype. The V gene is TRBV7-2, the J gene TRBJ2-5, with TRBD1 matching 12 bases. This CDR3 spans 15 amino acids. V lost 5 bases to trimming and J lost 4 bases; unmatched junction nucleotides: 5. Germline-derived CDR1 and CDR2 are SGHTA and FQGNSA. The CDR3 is CASSTRDRGRETQYF. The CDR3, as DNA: TGTGCCAGCAGCACCCGGGACAGGGGGCGAGAGACCCAGTACTTC.

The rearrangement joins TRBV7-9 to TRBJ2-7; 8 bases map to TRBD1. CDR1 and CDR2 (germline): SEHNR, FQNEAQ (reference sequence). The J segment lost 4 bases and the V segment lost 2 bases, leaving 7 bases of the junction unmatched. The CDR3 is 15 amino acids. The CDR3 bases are TGTGCCAGCAGCTTACCGACAGGGGACGGTTACGAGCAGTACTTC. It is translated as CASSLPTGDGYEQYF.

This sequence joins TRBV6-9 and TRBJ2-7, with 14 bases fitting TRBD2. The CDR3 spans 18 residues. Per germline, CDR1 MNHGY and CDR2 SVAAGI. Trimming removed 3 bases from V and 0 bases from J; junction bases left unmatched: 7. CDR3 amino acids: CASSYPGLAGGLSYEQYF. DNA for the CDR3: TGTGCCAGCAGTTACCCCGGACTAGCGGGGGGCCTCTCCTACGAGCAGTACTTC.

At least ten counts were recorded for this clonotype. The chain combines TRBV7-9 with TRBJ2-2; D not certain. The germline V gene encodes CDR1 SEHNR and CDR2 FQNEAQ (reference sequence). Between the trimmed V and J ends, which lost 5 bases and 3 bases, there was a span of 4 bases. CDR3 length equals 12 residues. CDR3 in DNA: TGTGCCAGCAGCCATCACACCGGGGAGCTGTTTTTT. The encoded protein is CASSHHTGELFF.

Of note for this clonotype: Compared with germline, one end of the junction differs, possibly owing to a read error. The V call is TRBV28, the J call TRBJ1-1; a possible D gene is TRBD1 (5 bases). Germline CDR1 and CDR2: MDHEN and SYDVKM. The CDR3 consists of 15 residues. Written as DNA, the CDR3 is TGCGCCAGCAGTTTAAGGTACGAGGGACCCCCTGAAGCTTTCTTT. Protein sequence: CASSLRYEGPPEAFF. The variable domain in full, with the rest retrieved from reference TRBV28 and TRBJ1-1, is DVKVTQSSRYLVKRTGEKVFLECVQDMDHENMFWYRQDPGLGLRLIYFSYDVKMKEKGDIPEGYSVSREKKERFSLILESASTNQTSMYLCASSLRYEGPPEAFFGQGTRLTVV.

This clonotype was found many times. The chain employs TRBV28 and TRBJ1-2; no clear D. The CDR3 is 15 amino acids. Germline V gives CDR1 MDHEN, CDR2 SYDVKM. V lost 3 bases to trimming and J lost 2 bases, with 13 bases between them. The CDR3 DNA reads TGTGCCAGCAGTTTGGGCCCGGAGGGCAACTATGGCTACACCTTC. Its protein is CASSLGPEGNYGYTF.

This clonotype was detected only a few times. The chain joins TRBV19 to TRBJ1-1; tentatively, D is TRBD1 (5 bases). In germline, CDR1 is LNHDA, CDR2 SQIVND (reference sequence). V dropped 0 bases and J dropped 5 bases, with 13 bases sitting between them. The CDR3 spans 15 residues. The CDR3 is CASSIDRDPGTEAFF. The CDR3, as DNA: TGTGCCAGTAGTATAGACCGGGACCCCGGGACTGAAGCTTTCTTT.

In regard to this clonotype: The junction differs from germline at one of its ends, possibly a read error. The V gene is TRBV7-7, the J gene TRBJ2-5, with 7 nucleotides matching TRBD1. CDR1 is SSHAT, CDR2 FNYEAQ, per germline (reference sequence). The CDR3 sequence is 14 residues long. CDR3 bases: TGTGCTAGCAGCTTCGACAGGGTCGCGGAGACCCAGTACTTC. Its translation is CASSFDRVAETQYF.

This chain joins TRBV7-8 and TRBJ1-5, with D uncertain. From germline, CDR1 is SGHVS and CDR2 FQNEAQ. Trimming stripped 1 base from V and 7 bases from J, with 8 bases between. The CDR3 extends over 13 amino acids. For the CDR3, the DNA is TGTGCCAGCAGCTTAGGTACGAGCCAGCCCCAGCATTTT. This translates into CASSLGTSQPQHF.

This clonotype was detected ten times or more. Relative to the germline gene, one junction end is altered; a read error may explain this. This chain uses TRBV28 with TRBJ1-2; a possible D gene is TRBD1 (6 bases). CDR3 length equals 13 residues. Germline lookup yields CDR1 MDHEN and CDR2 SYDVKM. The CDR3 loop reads CASSSGGAGLGVF. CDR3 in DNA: TGTGCCAGCAGCTCCGGGGGGGCAGGTCTTGGGGTCTTC.

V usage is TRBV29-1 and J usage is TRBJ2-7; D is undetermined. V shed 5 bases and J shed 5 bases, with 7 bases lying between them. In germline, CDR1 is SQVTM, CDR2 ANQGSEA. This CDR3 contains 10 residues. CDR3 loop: CSVFSNEQYF. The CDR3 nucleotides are TGCAGCGTTTTTAGCAACGAGCAGTACTTC.

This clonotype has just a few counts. CDR3 in DNA: TGCGCCAGCAGCTTGGCTGTGTTAGCGGGAGGGCCCTACGAGCAGTACTTC. Encoded protein: CASSLAVLAGGPYEQYF. The V call is TRBV5-1, the J call TRBJ2-7; TRBD2 matches 11 bases. Germline trimming cut 0 bases from V and 2 bases from J; bases unmatched to any gene: 7. CDR1 SGHRS and CDR2 YFSETQ come from the germline V gene. The CDR3 is 17 amino acids.

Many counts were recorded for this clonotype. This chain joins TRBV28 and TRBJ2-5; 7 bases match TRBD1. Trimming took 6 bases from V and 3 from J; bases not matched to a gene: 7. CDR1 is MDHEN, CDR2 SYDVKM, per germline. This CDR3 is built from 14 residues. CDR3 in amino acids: CASRSTGWEETQYF. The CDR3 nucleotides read TGTGCCAGCAGGTCGACAGGGTGGGAAGAGACCCAGTACTTC.

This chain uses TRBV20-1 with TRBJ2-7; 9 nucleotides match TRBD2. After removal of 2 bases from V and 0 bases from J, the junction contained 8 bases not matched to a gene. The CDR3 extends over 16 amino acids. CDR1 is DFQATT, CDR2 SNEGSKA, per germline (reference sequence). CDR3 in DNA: TGCAGTGCTAGAATGAGTAGCGGGAGTAGCTCCTACGAGCAGTACTTC. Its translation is CSARMSSGSSSYEQYF.

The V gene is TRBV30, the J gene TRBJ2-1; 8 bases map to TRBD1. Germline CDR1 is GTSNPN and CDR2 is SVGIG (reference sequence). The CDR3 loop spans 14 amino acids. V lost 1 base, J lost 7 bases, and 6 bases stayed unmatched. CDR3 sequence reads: CAWSEQGAWNEQFF. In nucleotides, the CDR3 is TGTGCCTGGAGTGAGCAGGGGGCCTGGAATGAGCAGTTCTTC. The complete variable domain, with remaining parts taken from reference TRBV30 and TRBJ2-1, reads SQTIHQWPATLVQPVGSPLSLECTVEGTSNPNLYWYRQAAGRGLQLLFYSVGIGQISSEVPQNLSASRPQDRQFILSSKKLLLSDSGFYLCAWSEQGAWNEQFFGPGTRLTVL.

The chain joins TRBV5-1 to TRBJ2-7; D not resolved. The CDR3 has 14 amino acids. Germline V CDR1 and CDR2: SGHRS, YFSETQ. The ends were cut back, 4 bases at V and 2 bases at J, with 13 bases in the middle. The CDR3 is CASSPPSGTYEQYF. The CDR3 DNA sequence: TGCGCCAGCAGCCCCCCGTCCGGAACCTACGAGCAGTACTTC.

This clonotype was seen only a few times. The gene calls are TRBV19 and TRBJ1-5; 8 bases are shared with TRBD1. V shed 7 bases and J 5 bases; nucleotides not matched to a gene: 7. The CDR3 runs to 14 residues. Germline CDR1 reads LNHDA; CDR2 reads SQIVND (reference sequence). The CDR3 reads CASNQQGGDQPQHF. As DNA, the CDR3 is TGTGCCAGTAATCAACAGGGGGGCGATCAGCCCCAGCATTTT.

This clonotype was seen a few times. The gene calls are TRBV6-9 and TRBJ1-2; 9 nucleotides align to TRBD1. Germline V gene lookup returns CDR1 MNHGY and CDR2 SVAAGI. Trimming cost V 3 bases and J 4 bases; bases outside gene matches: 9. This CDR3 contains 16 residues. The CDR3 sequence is CASSYGRDRDAYGYTF. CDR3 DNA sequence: TGTGCCAGCAGTTACGGCCGGGACAGGGATGCCTATGGCTACACCTTC.

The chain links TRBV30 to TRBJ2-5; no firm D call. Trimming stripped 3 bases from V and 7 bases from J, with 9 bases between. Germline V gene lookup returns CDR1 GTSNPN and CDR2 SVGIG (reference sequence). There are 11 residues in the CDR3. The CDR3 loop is CAWSPERTQYF. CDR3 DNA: TGTGCCTGGAGCCCTGAAAGGACCCAGTACTTC.

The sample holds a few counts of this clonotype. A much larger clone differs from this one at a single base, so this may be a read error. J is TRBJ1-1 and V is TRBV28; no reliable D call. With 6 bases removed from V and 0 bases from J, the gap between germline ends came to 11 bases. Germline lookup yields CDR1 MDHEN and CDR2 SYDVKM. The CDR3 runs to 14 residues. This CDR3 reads CASSPMKVNTEAFF. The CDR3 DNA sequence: TGTGCCAGCAGCCCGATGAAGGTGAACACTGAAGCTTTCTTT. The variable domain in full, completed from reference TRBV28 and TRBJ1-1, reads DVKVTQSSRYLVKRTGEKVFLECVQDMDHENMFWYRQDPGLGLRLIYFSYDVKMKEKGDIPEGYSVSREKKERFSLILESASTNQTSMYLCASSPMKVNTEAFFGQGTRLTVV.

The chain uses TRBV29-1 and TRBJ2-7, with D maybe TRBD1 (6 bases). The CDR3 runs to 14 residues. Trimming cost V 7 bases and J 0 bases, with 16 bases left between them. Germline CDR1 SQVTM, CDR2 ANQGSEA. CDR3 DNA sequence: TGCAGCGCATTACAGGGCTTTAGCTCCTACGAGCAGTACTTC. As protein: CSALQGFSSYEQYF.

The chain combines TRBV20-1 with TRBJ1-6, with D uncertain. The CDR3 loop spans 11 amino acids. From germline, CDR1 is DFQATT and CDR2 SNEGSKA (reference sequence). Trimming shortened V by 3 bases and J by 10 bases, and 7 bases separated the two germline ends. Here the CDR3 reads CSARSRSPLHF. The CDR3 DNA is TGCAGTGCTAGGTCCCGGTCACCCCTCCACTTT.